The entry below gives a single T cell receptor beta chain sequence along with its context. The antigen is not known. This CDR3 region has 11 residues. With 5 bases clipped from V and 7 bases from J, the junction kept 1 base outside the gene matches. Germline lookup yields CDR1 SGHVS and CDR2 FNYEAQ. The study pooled second doses at about 4 or about 12 weeks. The sample originates from a study of T cell responses to AZD1222 COVID-19 vaccine. Notes on the study in general: Clonal diversity may have been underestimated in mostly white British donors. Breadth and depth of Spike-specific TCRs rose after two AZD1222 doses. Sampled repertoires all dated from after the peak T cell response.

Repertoires were generated with immunoSEQ multiplex PCR, while TCRdb's copy carries only in-frame clones and drops some. The top ten hold less than 4% of the sample, which has 55,000 to 65,000 clones, 60% to 85% seen once. Sequencing used peripheral blood, obtained 28 days after the second AZD1222 dose. V gene TRBV7-6 combines with J gene TRBJ2-7, with 8 bases matching TRBD2. The TCR was taken from an adult who received the AZD1222 COVID-19 vaccine. The CDR3 loop is CASSPGGEQYF. CDR3 in DNA: TGTGCCAGCAGCCCGGGGGGGGAGCAGTACTTC.